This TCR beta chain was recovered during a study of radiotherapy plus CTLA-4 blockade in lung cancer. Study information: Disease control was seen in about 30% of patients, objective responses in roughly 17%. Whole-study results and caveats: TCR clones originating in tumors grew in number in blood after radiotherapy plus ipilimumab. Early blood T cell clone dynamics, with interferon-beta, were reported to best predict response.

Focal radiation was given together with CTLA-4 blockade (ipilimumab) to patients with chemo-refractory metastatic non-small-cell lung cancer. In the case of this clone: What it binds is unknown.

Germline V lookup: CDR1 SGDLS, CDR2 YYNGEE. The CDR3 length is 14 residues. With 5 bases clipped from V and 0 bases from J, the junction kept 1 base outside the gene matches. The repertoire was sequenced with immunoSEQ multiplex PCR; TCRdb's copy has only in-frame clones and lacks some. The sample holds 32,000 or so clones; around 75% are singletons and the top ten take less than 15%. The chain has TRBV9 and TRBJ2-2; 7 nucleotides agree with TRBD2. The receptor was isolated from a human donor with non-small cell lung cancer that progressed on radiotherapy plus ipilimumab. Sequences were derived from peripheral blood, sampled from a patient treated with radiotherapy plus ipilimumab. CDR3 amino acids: CASRTSSNTGELFF. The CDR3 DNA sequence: TGTGCCAGCAGGACTAGCTCGAACACCGGGGAGCTGTTTTTT.